The present T cell receptor (beta chain) was sequenced within a study of control samples from healthy donors and cancer patients. Germline CDR1 and CDR2: SGHDT and YYEEEE. CDR3 length: 15 residues. V lost 5 bases to trimming and J lost 3 bases, with 17 bases between them. Assay used: immunoSEQ multiplex PCR; TCRdb lists only in-frame clones, some missing. The profile shows approximately 60,000 clones, around 85% of them singletons. The sequence derives from a man aged 40-55 years in good health. The sequencing input was blood. The rearrangement uses TRBV5-6 and TRBJ1-2; D not certain. The chain's CDR3 is CASSKYRYLDYGYTF. The CDR3 DNA is TGTGCCAGCAGTAAATATCGTTATCTGGACTATGGCTACACCTTC.